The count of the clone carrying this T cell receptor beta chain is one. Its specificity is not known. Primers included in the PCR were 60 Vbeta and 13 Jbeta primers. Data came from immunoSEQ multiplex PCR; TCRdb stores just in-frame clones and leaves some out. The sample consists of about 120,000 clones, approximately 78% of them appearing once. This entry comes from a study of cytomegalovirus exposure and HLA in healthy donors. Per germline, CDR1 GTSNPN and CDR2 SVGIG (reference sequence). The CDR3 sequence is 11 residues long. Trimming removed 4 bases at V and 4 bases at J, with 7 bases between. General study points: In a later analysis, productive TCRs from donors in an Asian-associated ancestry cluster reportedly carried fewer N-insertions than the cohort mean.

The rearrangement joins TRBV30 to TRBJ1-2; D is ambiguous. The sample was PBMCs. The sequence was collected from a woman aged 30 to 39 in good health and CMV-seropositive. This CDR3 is CAWNRVYGYTF. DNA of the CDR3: TGTGCCTGGAACAGAGTCTATGGCTACACCTTC.